The 30 T cell receptor beta chains given below trace back to one sample, sequenced in a study of T cells in Graves' hyperthyroidism and ophthalmopathy. TCR beta CDR3 regions were amplified from RNA. First-round RT-PCR targeting the TCR CDR3 was performed with the HTBI primer set. TCRdb reprocessed the multiplex PCR reads with MiXCR, giving one entry per CDR3 protein. The sample yields about 480,000 distinct CDR3 sequences, 22% seen once. Material: blood. All receptors come from an older woman with Graves' ophthalmopathy.

This clonotype appeared a few times. V and J are TRBV6-1 and TRBJ2-1; 7 nucleotides line up with TRBD2. CDR1 MNHNS and CDR2 SASEGT come from the germline V gene. There are 16 residues in the CDR3. Trimming at V came to 6 bases and at J to 1 base, leaving 9 bases not matched to a gene. The CDR3 nucleotides read TGTGCCAGCAGCCCTACAACTAGCGTGTCCTACAATGAGCAGTTCTTC. This encodes CASSPTTSVSYNEQFF.

Many counts were recorded for this clonotype. This chain joins TRBV30 and TRBJ1-1; 8 nucleotides align to TRBD1. Germline V lookup: CDR1 GTSNPN, CDR2 SVGIG (reference sequence). This CDR3 has 13 amino acids. The V gene end was trimmed by 2 bases and the J gene end by 4 bases; junction bases not matched to a gene: 3. The CDR3 region is CAWSFTGGTEAFF. The CDR3 region has the DNA TGTGCCTGGAGTTTCACAGGGGGCACTGAAGCTTTCTTT.

This chain links TRBV30 with TRBJ1-2; the D is unclear. V was trimmed by 3 bases and J by 4 bases, leaving 15 bases between them. CDR3 length equals 14 residues. CDR1 is GTSNPN, CDR2 SVGIG, per germline (reference sequence). Here the CDR3 DNA reads TGTGCCTGGAGACAGCCCAACCCCCCCTATGGCTACACCTTC. Protein product: CAWRQPNPPYGYTF.

This clonotype was seen only a few times. V gene TRBV3-1 combines with J gene TRBJ2-1; 9 nucleotides match TRBD1. The V and J ends lost 4 bases and 7 bases, in that order; junction bases with no gene match: 8. This CDR3 has 15 amino acids. Per germline, CDR1 LGHDT and CDR2 YNNKEL (reference sequence). DNA of the CDR3: TGTGCCAGCAGCCTCACAGGGGGCCCCTGGAATGAGCAGTTCTTC. This sequence encodes CASSLTGGPWNEQFF.

This rearrangement joins TRBV6-2 or TRBV6-3 to TRBJ1-1; 9 bases are a match to TRBD1. Germline CDR1 reads MNHEY; CDR2 reads SVGEGT. V dropped 7 bases and J dropped 12; count of bases not matched to a gene: 15. This CDR3 is built from 14 residues. The CDR3 DNA is TGTGCCAGCAATTTCCCCCCGGGACAGGGAACAACTTTCTTT. This codes for CASNFPPGQGTTFF.

This clonotype was picked up many times. The chain couples TRBV28 to TRBJ1-2, with 12 bases aligning to TRBD1. CDR1 MDHEN and CDR2 SYDVKM come from the germline V gene. This CDR3 region has 15 residues. V lost 3 bases to trimming and J lost 5 bases; unmatched junction nucleotides: 4. The CDR3 loop is CASSFGTGGLYGYTF. For the CDR3, the DNA is TGTGCCAGCAGTTTCGGGACAGGGGGCCTTTATGGCTACACCTTC.

This clonotype has at least ten counts. This chain links TRBV11-2 with TRBJ1-1; no reliable D call. CDR1 is SGHAT and CDR2 is FQNNGV in the germline V gene. The CDR3 is 14 residues long. V shed 5 bases and J shed 1 base, with 11 bases lying between them. The CDR3 DNA reads TGTGCCAGCAGCCGGCCGTGGAGGAACACTGAAGCTTTCTTT. Translating gives CASSRPWRNTEAFF.

This clonotype is a singleton in its sample. The genes are TRBV24-1 and TRBJ2-1; the D is unclear. The CDR3 is 15 amino acids. Germline assignment: CDR1 KGHDR and CDR2 SFDVKD. V gave up 6 bases and J gave up 4 bases, with 15 bases separating them. CDR3 region: CATSRVYHDYNEQFF. The CDR3 region has the DNA TGTGCCACCAGTAGGGTCTACCATGATTACAATGAGCAGTTCTTC.

Only a few counts were recorded for this clonotype. J is TRBJ2-1 and V is TRBV11-2; tentatively, D is TRBD2 (5 bases). The CDR3 spans 16 residues. Germline CDR1 SGHAT, CDR2 FQNNGV. V lost 3 bases to trimming and J lost 0 bases, with 12 bases between them. The DNA of the CDR3 is TGTGCCAGCAGCTTTCGTGGGGAGCCCTCCTACAATGAGCAGTTCTTC. Protein: CASSFRGEPSYNEQFF.

This clonotype was counted many times. This chain links TRBV7-8 with TRBJ1-1; 9 nucleotides match TRBD1. V trimming: 5 bases; J trimming: 4 bases; junction bases outside the gene matches: 5. Germline V gene data show CDR1 as SGHVS and CDR2 as FQNEAQ. The CDR3 length is 14 residues. CDR3 region: CASSLTGGGTEAFF. The DNA for the CDR3 is TGTGCCAGCAGCCTCACAGGGGGCGGCACTGAAGCTTTCTTT. Supplemented by reference TRBV7-8 and TRBJ1-1, the full variable domain reads GAGVSQSPRYKVAKRGQDVALRCDPISGHVSLFWYQQALGQGPEFLTYFQNEAQLDKSGLPSDRFFAERPEGSVSTLKIQRTQQEDSAVYLCASSLTGGGTEAFFGQGTRLTVV.

The V gene is TRBV20-1, the J gene TRBJ2-1, with 15 bases that match TRBD2. Trimming at V came to 8 bases and at J to 10 bases, leaving 9 bases not matched to a gene. The CDR3 is 14 amino acids. Per the germline V gene, CDR1 is DFQATT and CDR2 is SNEGSKA (reference sequence). CDR3 sequence (DNA): TGCAGTCCCGCTTCCGGGACTAGCGGGGGGGAGCAGTTCTTC. It encodes CSPASGTSGGEQFF.

Notes on this clonotype: Possible read error: a much larger clone is one base away. The rearrangement uses TRBV7-9 and TRBJ1-2; D call uncertain. Germline V gene data show CDR1 as SEHNR and CDR2 as FQNEAQ (reference sequence). The CDR3 is made up of 13 amino acids. Trimming stripped 3 bases from V and 2 bases from J, with 7 bases between. CDR3 bases: TGTGCCAGCAGCTTGGAAAGGAACTATGGCTACACCTTC. Its translation is CASSLERNYGYTF.

In this sample, this clonotype turned up once. The V and J genes are TRBV10-3 and TRBJ2-7; no firm D call. The germline CDR1 and CDR2 sequences are ENHRY and SYGVKD. Trimming took off 5 bases at V and 4 bases at J, with 9 bases between the two ends. This CDR3 is built from 12 residues. CDR3 loop: CAISLSAYEQYF. CDR3 coding DNA: TGTGCCATCAGTTTAAGTGCTTACGAGCAGTACTTC.

This clonotype was seen at least ten times. This chain connects TRBV7-8 to TRBJ1-3; 10 nucleotides match TRBD1. Germline V CDR1 and CDR2: SGHVS, FQNEAQ. The CDR3 is 14 residues long. Unmatched junction bases numbered 5, after V lost 6 bases and J lost 6 bases. The CDR3 sequence: CASSSGTGANTIYF. CDR3 nucleotides: TGTGCCAGCAGTTCCGGGACAGGGGCAAACACCATATATTTT.

This chain uses TRBV7-2 with TRBJ2-7, with 10 bases that match TRBD2. Trimming removed 1 base from V and 0 bases from J; junction bases left unmatched: 9. Germline V gene data show CDR1 as SGHTA and CDR2 as FQGNSA. The length of the CDR3 is 18 residues. The CDR3 DNA is TGTGCCAGCAGCTTAGTTTGGCTAGCGGGAGAGAACTCCTACGAGCAGTACTTC. Residues: CASSLVWLAGENSYEQYF.

The chain joins TRBV24-1 to TRBJ2-1, with D possibly TRBD1 on 5 matching bases. V was trimmed by 0 bases and J by 0 bases, leaving 5 bases between them. Germline lookup yields CDR1 KGHDR and CDR2 SFDVKD. The CDR3 runs to 15 residues. The CDR3 region is CATSDLRGSYNEQFF. For the CDR3, the DNA is TGTGCCACCAGTGATTTGAGGGGCTCCTACAATGAGCAGTTCTTC.

A few counts support this clonotype. The chain recombines TRBV6-2 or TRBV6-3 with TRBJ2-7; 9 bases map to TRBD1. Germline V CDR1 and CDR2: MNHEY, SVGEGT. The CDR3 runs 18 residues. Trimming at V came to 0 bases and at J to 2 bases, leaving 11 bases not matched to a gene. The CDR3 bases are TGTGCCAGCAGTTACTCCGGGACAGGGTCCTTAGGAGCCTACGAGCAGTACTTC. It is translated as CASSYSGTGSLGAYEQYF.

A few counts support this clonotype. The chain recombines TRBV7-3 with TRBJ2-1; no definite D call. Trimming removed 2 bases from V and 6 bases from J, with 8 bases in between. CDR3 length: 13 amino acids. Germline assignment: CDR1 SGHTA and CDR2 FQGTGA. This CDR3 is CASSLYVGNEQFF. The CDR3 bases are TGTGCCAGCAGCTTATATGTAGGCAATGAGCAGTTCTTC.

In this sample, this clonotype turned up many times. This chain connects TRBV7-9 to TRBJ2-7, with 7 bases that match TRBD1. V shed 5 bases and J 3 bases; nucleotides not matched to a gene: 4. CDR3 size: 13 residues. Looked up from germline, CDR1 is SEHNR and CDR2 is FQNEAQ (reference sequence). This chain's CDR3 is CASSHGQVYEQYF. CDR3 in DNA: TGTGCCAGCAGCCACGGACAGGTCTACGAGCAGTACTTC. Supplemented by reference TRBV7-9 and TRBJ2-7, the full variable domain reads DTGVSQNPRHKITKRGQNVTFRCDPISEHNRLYWYRQTLGQGPEFLTYFQNEAQLEKSRLLSDRFSAERPKGSFSTLEIQRTEQGDSAMYLCASSHGQVYEQYFGPGTRLTVT.

This clonotype was counted between two and nine times. J is TRBJ1-1 and V is TRBV28, with TRBD1 as a possible D gene (6 bases). CDR1 is MDHEN, CDR2 SYDVKM, per germline. The CDR3 is 16 residues long. V was pared by 6 bases and J by 0 bases, with 17 bases between. CDR3: CASSSGTLGVNTEAFF. The CDR3 DNA reads as TGTGCCAGCAGCTCCGGGACACTGGGGGTGAACACTGAAGCTTTCTTT.

CDR3 amino acids: CSAPGGANTGELFF. The CDR3 coding sequence is TGCAGTGCTCCGGGCGGCGCGAACACCGGGGAGCTGTTTTTT. The V gene is TRBV20-1, the J gene TRBJ2-2; D not certain. The CDR3 sequence is 14 residues long. Germline V gene sequence: CDR1 DFQATT, CDR2 SNEGSKA (reference sequence). V was cut by 5 bases and J by 0 bases, with 10 bases left in between.

Only a few counts were recorded for this clonotype. The chain uses TRBV7-2 and TRBJ2-2, with TRBD2 matching 12 bases. This CDR3 has 14 amino acids. Trimming cost V 3 bases and J 7 bases; bases outside gene matches: 0. Germline V lookup: CDR1 SGHTA, CDR2 FQGNSA. The CDR3: CASSLTSGSGELFF. For the CDR3, the DNA is TGTGCCAGCAGCTTGACTAGCGGGAGCGGGGAGCTGTTTTTT. The entire variable domain, with the rest obtained from reference TRBV7-2 and TRBJ2-2, is as follows: GAGVSQSPSNKVTEKGKDVELRCDPISGHTALYWYRQSLGQGLEFLIYFQGNSAPDKSGLPSDRFSAERTGGSVSTLTIQRTQQEDSAVYLCASSLTSGSGELFFGEGSRLTVL.

The chain joins TRBV6-2 or TRBV6-3 to TRBJ2-3, with 7 bases matching TRBD2. Germline V lookup: CDR1 MNHEY, CDR2 SVGEGT. J was trimmed by 4 bases and V by 6 bases; bases with no gene match: 19. The CDR3 has 18 amino acids. The CDR3 is CASSSRRTREGLADTQYF. The CDR3 DNA sequence: TGTGCCAGCAGCTCCCGGAGGACTAGAGAGGGGTTGGCAGATACGCAGTATTTT.

This chain connects TRBV11-2 to TRBJ2-1, with TRBD2 identical over 9 bases. Trimming at V came to 5 bases and at J to 2 bases, leaving 13 bases not matched to a gene. This CDR3 has 18 amino acids. Germline lookup yields CDR1 SGHAT and CDR2 FQNNGV. As DNA, the CDR3 is TGTGCCAGCAGCCAAGATACAGCGAGCGGGAGGCCCTACAATGAGCAGTTCTTC. Translation: CASSQDTASGRPYNEQFF.

This clonotype was recorded a few times. This chain links TRBV6-2 or TRBV6-3 with TRBJ2-7; 8 bases align to TRBD2. Germline CDR1 reads MNHEY; CDR2 reads SVGEGT. This CDR3 has 14 residues. V shed 4 bases, J shed 1 base, and the junction held 3 bases outside the gene matches. In DNA form, the CDR3 reads TGTGCCAGCAGTTCGGCTAGCGGGTCCTACGAGCAGTACTTC. Translation: CASSSASGSYEQYF.

This chain joins TRBV7-8 and TRBJ2-7, with D maybe TRBD2 (6 bases). The germline gives CDR1 SGHVS, CDR2 FQNEAQ. The CDR3 loop spans 15 amino acids. Trimming left V 1 base short and J 2 bases short, with 12 bases between. CDR3 nucleotide sequence: TGTGCCAGCAGCTTAGTGATTAGCGGTACCTACGAGCAGTACTTC. Translating it yields CASSLVISGTYEQYF. The full variable domain, with the rest looked up from reference TRBV7-8 and TRBJ2-7, is GAGVSQSPRYKVAKRGQDVALRCDPISGHVSLFWYQQALGQGPEFLTYFQNEAQLDKSGLPSDRFFAERPEGSVSTLKIQRTQQEDSAVYLCASSLVISGTYEQYFGPGTRLTVT.

V usage is TRBV6-5 and J usage is TRBJ1-6, with a possible D match to TRBD1 (5 bases). CDR1 MNHEY and CDR2 SVGAGI come from the germline V gene. Trimming left V 0 bases short and J 6 bases short, with 12 bases between. The CDR3 covers 16 residues. CDR3 DNA sequence: TGTGCCAGCAGTTACTCAGGCACAGGAGGTAATTCACCCCTCCACTTT. Its translation is CASSYSGTGGNSPLHF.

To note about this clonotype: This sequence may be a read error, since a much larger clone differs from it by one base. The chain joins TRBV11-2 to TRBJ2-1, with TRBD2 identical over 11 bases. From germline, CDR1 is SGHAT and CDR2 FQNNGV. This CDR3 has 14 residues. The trim removed 3 bases at V and 8 bases at J, leaving 3 bases unmatched. The CDR3 sequence: CASSFTSGSDEQFF. CDR3 coding DNA: TGTGCCAGCAGCTTCACTAGCGGGAGCGATGAGCAGTTCTTC.

At least ten counts were recorded for this clonotype. V usage is TRBV7-2 and J usage is TRBJ1-2; tentatively, D is TRBD1 (5 bases). The V end was cut by 4 bases, the J end by 6 bases, with 12 bases between. Germline loops: CDR1 SGHTA, CDR2 FQGNSA. This CDR3 is 13 amino acids long. The CDR3 loop reads CASSYGRENGYTF. Written as DNA, the CDR3 is TGTGCCAGCAGCTATGGCAGGGAGAATGGCTACACCTTC.

The V call is TRBV15, the J call TRBJ2-2; 10 nucleotides align to TRBD2. The J segment lost 5 bases and the V segment lost 0 bases, leaving 9 bases of the junction unmatched. Germline loops: CDR1 LNHNV, CDR2 YYDKDF (reference sequence). This CDR3 is 18 amino acids long. The DNA of the CDR3 is TGTGCCACCAGCAGAGATCAGGGTCTAGCGGGAGTAACCGGGGAGCTGTTTTTT. It is translated as CATSRDQGLAGVTGELFF.